This T cell receptor (beta chain) was sequenced during a study of PD-L1 blockade in urothelial cancer. Study-wide context: About 85% of the roughly 30 patients were males with bladder-origin urothelial cancer. Analyses used blood from 3 weeks (second dose) and 6 weeks after treatment start.

TCRdb's table, derived via immunoSEQ multiplex PCR, lists solely in-frame clones and lacks some. This sample has roughly 120,000 clones, with about 81% found just once. V shed 6 bases, J shed 7 bases, and the junction held 7 bases outside the gene matches. The CDR3 is 15 amino acids. CDR1 MNHEY and CDR2 SVGAGI come from the germline V gene. Time point noted: pretreatment peripheral blood. Each patient contributed between 1 and 8 total time points of blood mononuclear cells, pretreatment and during treatment. This clonotype originated in a man in his fifties with urothelial cancer. The source was PBMCs, collected around atezolizumab (anti-PD-L1) treatment. This chain uses TRBV6-5 with TRBJ1-6, with 9 bases lining up with TRBD1. The CDR3 protein is CASSRGQGTNSPLHF. In DNA form, the CDR3 reads TGTGCCAGCAGCCGTGGACAGGGGACGAATTCACCCCTCCACTTT.